The clone carrying this T cell receptor (beta chain) showed up just once. These data are taken from a study of blood T cell repertoires in COVID-19. The wider study: The study drew acute and convalescent COVID-19 samples from the United States, Italy and Spain. T cells, B-cell-depleted T cells, or PBMCs supplied cDNA or gDNA.

In the original processing: Amplified reference gene primers provided the basis for estimating nucleated cell counts. Data came from immunoSEQ multiplex PCR; TCRdb stores just in-frame clones and leaves some out. That table gives V, J and clone size, and the DNA gave D and trimming. The profile shows about 210,000 clones, approximately 84% of them singletons. This CDR3 contains 19 residues. Trimming removed 4 bases from V and 5 bases from J; junction bases left unmatched: 15. CDR1 and CDR2 from the germline V gene are MNHNS and SASEGT. The source of this sequence is a woman in her forties or fifties with active or convalescent COVID-19. Sequencing input: peripheral blood. This chain joins TRBV6-1 and TRBJ2-1; the match to TRBD1 covers 12 bases. CDR3 nucleotide sequence: TGTGCCAGCAGTGTGTATGGGACAGGGGGCAGACACCGGGACAATGAGCAGTTCTTC. This codes for CASSVYGTGGRHRDNEQFF.